This T cell receptor (beta chain) stems from a study of vaccination and CD4 T cells after COVID-19 (dated by TCRdb to between 2021 and 2023). In terms of the full investigation: SARS-CoV-2 positivity had been established in the convalescent patients by nasal swab PCR, and mild disease was recorded in several of these patients and severe disease in one. The cultures were stimulated with overlapping spike peptide pools from SARS-CoV-2 and from the common cold coronaviruses HCoV-NL63, HCoV-OC43 and HCoV-229E. In control cultures, a CEFX viral epitope pool was used as positive control, an HIV-1 Nef peptide pool was used as negative control, or no peptide was added. The convalescent cohort included six males and four females, with two Hispanic individuals, seven Caucasians, two Asians and one multiracial person. Post-vaccine blood samples were obtained a median of around 74 days after the second vaccine dose, with a range of about 13 to 250 days. Participants received two doses of either the Pfizer-BioNTech BNT162b2 vaccine (n=8) or the Moderna mRNA-1273 vaccine (n=2). Post-COVID blood samples from convalescent patients were collected a median of roughly 100 days after diagnosis, with a range of 35 to 161 days. In approximately ten COVID-19 convalescent patients and a handful of infection-naive healthy vaccine recipients, the spike-specific CD4+ TCR repertoire before mRNA vaccination was compared with the repertoire after mRNA vaccination. Overall results and qualifications from the work: The number of convalescent patients in the study was relatively small, and the study did not examine early timepoints following natural infection. Of the vaccine-specific clones found in convalescent patients, nearly all (304 of 307) were mono-reactive for SARS-CoV-2 spike instead of being cross-reactive with common cold coronaviruses. In convalescent patients, a median around 86% of post-vaccine SARS-CoV-2-reactive clones were detected only after vaccination, and vaccine-specific priming was suggested by this finding. An increase in the median number of SARS-CoV-2-reactive clonotypes from 20 to 25 after infection to roughly 36 after vaccination was observed, but the change was not found to be significant.

Library generation was performed with PCR. DNA from cultured CD4+ T cells underwent TCR sequencing with the Oncomine TCR Beta short-read assay at the Johns Hopkins FTIC core. The QIAamp micro DNA kit was used to extract genomic DNA from the cultured CD4+ T cells. Oncomine TCR Beta libraries made from cultured CD4+ T cells were pooled using unique dual indexes and sequenced on an Illumina iSeq 100. The paper's data handling went like this. Non-productive sequences were removed, and CDR3s that did not start with C, did not end with F or W, or were shorter than 7 amino acids were discarded. Antigen-specific clonotypes were identified using the MANAFEST web application through comparison of peptide-stimulated wells with reference and other culture wells. An FDR below 0.05, an odds ratio above 5, and a productive frequency above 0.1% in at least two of three replicate wells were required for clones to be considered positive. Clonotypes that were significantly expanded in both SARS-CoV-2 spike wells and at least one common cold coronavirus spike condition were defined as cross-reactive. Similarity between CDR3 sequences was evaluated in R version 3.6.1 using Levenshtein distances (stringdist) and unrooted phylogenetic trees (ape). Starting from the raw public reads, TCRdb applied fastp trimming at Q25, assembled clones with MiXCR and retained in-frame beta chains. Rows with a matching CDR3 protein are joined into one entry that keeps the most common DNA and genes. TCRdb, rather than the study authors, made the V and J calls. The sample includes tens of thousands of distinct CDR3 sequences, with about 50% observed a single time. Together, the top ten hold around 5.5% of the sample.

As for this clonotype: Its antigen remains undetermined. Within one base of it there is no much larger clone, and no base qualities were kept.

There are 17 amino acids in the CDR3, from cysteine to phenylalanine inclusive. Left in the record is the CDR3 DNA by itself, 51 bases read in frame from the first base. For CDR1 and CDR2, the germline V gene (reference sequence) lists DFQATT and SNEGSKA. Deletion took 1 base off V and 0 bases off J, with a span of 17 bases between the germline ends. The treatment or condition label for this specimen denotes: roughly nine-day PBMC culture with coronavirus spike peptide pools or control peptides (ViraFEST assay). The study used the ViraFEST assay, which expanded antigen-specific T cells with peptide pools and then identified expanded clonotypes by TCR sequencing. Positive SARS-CoV-2 PCR tests in the convalescent patients dated from March to December 2020, before Alpha, Beta and Delta variants emerged in the United States. Each well held millions of PBMCs cultured in IMDM containing roughly 5% human AB serum and roughly 10 IU/ml IL-2, with 10 ug/ml peptide pools added. On days 3 and 7, half of the culture medium was replaced with fresh IL-2-containing medium. Once the cells had been in culture for around 10 days, the EasySep CD4+ T cell isolation kit was used to isolate CD4+ T cells by negative selection. PBMCs were separated from whole blood using Ficoll-Paque Plus gradient centrifugation and then either used fresh or cryopreserved at -140C. Triplicate wells were generally used for each culture condition.

The sequence came from a human donor who had recovered from COVID-19. Sequences were obtained from CD4+ T cells from blood, cultured in vitro. The chain links TRBV20-1 with TRBJ2-3; the D segment could be TRBD1, given 6 matching bases. The DNA sequence is TGCAGTGCTAGAGCCGTGGGGGCATCACCTAGCACAGATACGCAGTATTTT. Protein translation: CSARAVGASPSTDTQYF.